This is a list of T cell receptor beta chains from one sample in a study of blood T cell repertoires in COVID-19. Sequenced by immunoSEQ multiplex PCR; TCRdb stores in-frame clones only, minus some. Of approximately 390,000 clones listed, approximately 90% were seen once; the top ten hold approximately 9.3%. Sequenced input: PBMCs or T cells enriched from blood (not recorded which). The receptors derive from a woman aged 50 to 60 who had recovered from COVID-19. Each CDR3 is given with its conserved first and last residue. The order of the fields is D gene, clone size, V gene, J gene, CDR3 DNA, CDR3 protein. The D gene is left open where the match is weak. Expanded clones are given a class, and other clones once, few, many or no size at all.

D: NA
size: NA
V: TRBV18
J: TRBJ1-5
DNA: TGTGCCAGCTCACCACAGGGGAATCAGCCCCAGCATTTT
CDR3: CASSPQGNQPQHF

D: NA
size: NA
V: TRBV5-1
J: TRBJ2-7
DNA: TGCGCCAGCAGCTTGACTTACGGGGAGCAGTACTTC
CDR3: CASSLTYGEQYF

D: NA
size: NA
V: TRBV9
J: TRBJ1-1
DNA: TGTGCCAGCAGCGTAGATACAGGGCCCATGAACACTGAAGCTTTCTTT
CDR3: CASSVDTGPMNTEAFF

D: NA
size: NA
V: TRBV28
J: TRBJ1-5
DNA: TGTGCCAGCACAACCGGGGGATCCTATCAGCCCCAGCATTTT
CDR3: CASTTGGSYQPQHF

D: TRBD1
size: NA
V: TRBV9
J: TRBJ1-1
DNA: TGTGCCAGCAGCCATTTCCAGGGGGCAAGAAAGGACACTGAAGCTTTCTTT
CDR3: CASSHFQGARKDTEAFF

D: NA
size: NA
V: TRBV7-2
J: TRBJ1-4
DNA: TGTGCCAGCAGTCCCAGGCGGCGGGGGCTAGGGGAAAAACTGTTTTTT
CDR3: CASSPRRRGLGEKLFF

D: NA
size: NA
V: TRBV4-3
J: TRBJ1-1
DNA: TGCGCCAGCAGCCAAGGTGGGGGAGGGCCGAGGGGGAACACTGAAGCTTTCTTT
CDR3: CASSQGGGGPRGNTEAFF

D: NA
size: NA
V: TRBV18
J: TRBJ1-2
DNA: TGTGCCAGCTCACCAGTTGAGAAAAACTATGGCTACACCTTC
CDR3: CASSPVEKNYGYTF

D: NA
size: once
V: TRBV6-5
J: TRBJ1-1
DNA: TGTGCCAGCAGTTTAGTTGGTGTGAACACTGAAGCTTTCTTT
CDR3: CASSLVGVNTEAFF

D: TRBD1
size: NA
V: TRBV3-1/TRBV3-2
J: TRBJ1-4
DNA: TGTGCCAGCAGCCAAGCAGCGACAGGGGAGAAAAAACTGTTTTTT
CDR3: CASSQAATGEKKLFF

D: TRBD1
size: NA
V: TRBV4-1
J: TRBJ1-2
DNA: TGCGCCAGCAGCCAAGGGACAGGGGCTCAATTTCATGGCTACACCTTC
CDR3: CASSQGTGAQFHGYTF

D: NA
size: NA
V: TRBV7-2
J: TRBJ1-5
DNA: TGTGCCAGCAGCTGGACTGAGGGTCAGCCCCAGCATTTT
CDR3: CASSWTEGQPQHF

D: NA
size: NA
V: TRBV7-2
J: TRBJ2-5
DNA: TGTGCCAGCAGCCGGGAGCTCCAAGAGACCCAGTACTTC
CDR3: CASSRELQETQYF

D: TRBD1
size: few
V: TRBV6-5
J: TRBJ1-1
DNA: TGTGCCAGCAGTTTTCCAGGGGGCACTGAAGCTTTCTTT
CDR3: CASSFPGGTEAFF

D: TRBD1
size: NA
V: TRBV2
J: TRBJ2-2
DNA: TGTGCCAGCAGTTTGAACAGGGGCGCGGGCACCGGGGAGCTGTTTTTT
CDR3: CASSLNRGAGTGELFF